This TCR beta chain is from a study of blood T cells in healthy people across ages (dated by TCRdb to 2013 to 2016). For the study in its entirety: In model experiments, roughly one uniquely barcoded TCR beta cDNA molecule per two T cells was captured by template switching. Using the same blood draw, the study looked at two additional independent replicas of 1 million unique cDNA reads for two donors, one aged 18 to 30 and the other aged 80 or older. The donors were divided into four age groups: young (average approximately 17 years), middle-aged (around 41), aged (about 62) and long-lived (82). Donors of different ages were randomly distributed across sequencing lanes to avoid experimental bias. Age-related changes in TCR beta repertoire diversity were measured in the study by deep sequencing normalized with unique cDNA molecular identifiers.

The CDR3, cysteine through phenylalanine, is 15 amino acids long. The entry retains the CDR3 DNA only, 45 bases that are in frame from base 1. Trimming at the junction amounts to 0 bases on V and 4 bases on J, and the germline ends lie 15 bases apart. In the germline V gene (reference sequence), CDR1 corresponds to DFQATT and CDR2 to SNEGSKA. Results the study describes overall, beyond this receptor: The CMV infection status of donors was not known, potentially confounding age-related changes in expanded clonotypes. As age increased, observed TCR beta diversity per million T cells dropped in a roughly linear way, and a significant reduction was already evident by age 40. Compared with the aged group, the long-lived group had more naive CD4+ T cells, fewer expanded clones and increased TCR diversity, a pattern suggesting age selection. Bulk unsorted PBMC profiling prevented conclusive comparison of naive and antigen-experienced compartments. Estimates of total diversity based on one million sequenced T cells were considered lower bounds and underestimates. A strong correlation was found between observed TCR beta diversity and the percentage of naive T cells measured by flow cytometry.

The 39 donors, aged about 6 to 95 years, were systemically healthy Caucasian individuals from Russia. About 10 milliliters of peripheral blood were collected from each donor into EDTA-treated Vacutainer tubes. Ficoll-Paque density-gradient centrifugation was used to isolate PBMCs, with at least 6.5 million per sample. Trizol reagent was used to extract total RNA from PBMCs, with at least 6 micrograms per sample. The percentages of naive CD45RAhigh/CD27high T cells were determined by flow cytometry on a PBMC aliquot from every donor. This clonotype was picked up many times. No antigen is known for it. No much larger clonotype is one base removed from it; base qualities were not supplied. Receptor libraries were prepared by 5' RACE. The instrument was an Illumina HiSeq 2500. The second PCR ran for about 7 to 11 cycles and used a J-beta primer mix along with a sample-barcoded 5' primer. Each TCR beta cDNA molecule received a unique molecular identifier from a template-switch 5' adaptor carrying 12 random nucleotides. At least 3 million CDR3-containing paired-end reads were obtained from each sample. First-strand cDNA synthesis was performed from all RNA using the Mint cDNA synthesis kit, with priming by a TRBC-specific oligonucleotide. All cDNA was treated with uracil-DNA glycosylase and then went through a first 18-cycle PCR with the universal primers M1SS and BC2_uni_R. As for the original processing: Each sample was normalized by randomly selecting 1 million high-quality reads, each carrying a distinct molecular identifier. Instead of being binned into consensus sequences, reads that shared molecular identifiers were thrown out. MiTCR, run with a Q25 quality threshold and the strictest error-elimination algorithm, handled CDR3 identification, clonotype clustering and error correction. Lower-bound total TCR beta diversity was estimated with a nonparametric unseen species model using Euler transformation. TCRdb reran the public reads through fastp at Q25 and MiXCR, keeping productive beta chains. Here each entry gathers all rows of one CDR3 protein and keeps the most common genes and DNA. The V and J calls here are based on TCRdb, not the publication. The sample table holds under 800,000 distinct CDR3 sequences, of which roughly two fifths were seen once. The top ten clones comprise around a fifth of the sample.

The TCR originated in a woman aged 60-70 years in good health. Recombination joined TRBV20-1 with TRBJ2-5; no confident D gene assignment can be made. The sample taken for sequencing was blood. The base sequence is TGCAGTGCTAGAGAGGGTTGGGCAGCCCTAGAGACCCAGTACTTC. This sequence encodes CSAREGWAALETQYF.